This note documents a single TCR beta chain sequence. Its cognate antigen is unknown. In each case, RNA was isolated and then reverse transcribed into cDNA as the sequencing template. Generated by immunoSEQ multiplex PCR, the TCRdb table keeps only in-frame clones and is missing some. This sample carries 140,000 to 150,000 clones, about 47% of them seen once, and the ten largest clones take 0.85% to 1%. Trimming left V 0 bases short and J 7 bases short, with 4 bases between. Germline V gene lookup returns CDR1 SEHNR and CDR2 FQNEAQ (reference sequence). This CDR3 contains 12 residues. The data are from a study of CD8+ T cells in alopecia areata. Study-wide points: Normal scalp showed lower clonality than lesional scalp, especially alopecia totalis/universalis.

This clonotype was sampled from a human donor with alopecia areata. Material: CD4+ T cells sorted from blood, obtained at week 0. This chain uses TRBV7-9 with TRBJ1-3; D call uncertain. Here the CDR3 DNA reads TGTGCCAGCAGCTTAGCGCATAACACCATATATTTT. This encodes CASSLAHNTIYF. Complete variable domain (other parts from reference TRBV7-9 and TRBJ1-3): DTGVSQNPRHKITKRGQNVTFRCDPISEHNRLYWYRQTLGQGPEFLTYFQNEAQLEKSRLLSDRFSAERPKGSFSTLEIQRTEQGDSAMYLCASSLAHNTIYFGEGSWLTVV.